A selection of T cell receptor beta chains follows, all from one sample in a study of post-analysis software for immune sequencing data. MiXCR was run by TCRdb on the PCR reads, yielding one entry per CDR3 protein. The profile shows hundreds of thousands of distinct CDR3 sequences, 39% of them singletons. The sample taken for sequencing was blood. Receptor source: a girl aged 2 to 10 with multiple sclerosis. The CDR3 runs from the conserved cysteine through the conserved F or W. The order of the fields is clone size, J gene, V gene, D gene, CDR3 protein, CDR3 DNA. A D gene is named only where the DNA matches it firmly. Expanded clones get a size class; other rows say once, few or many, or leave the size out.

abundance: few
j_gene: TRBJ2-7
v_gene: TRBV30
d_gene: .
CDR3aa: CAWYLGGEQYF
CDR3nt: TGTGCCTGGTACCTAGGAGGAGAGCAGTACTTC

abundance: .
j_gene: TRBJ1-4
v_gene: TRBV6-5
d_gene: TRBD1
CDR3aa: CASSPGGSGEKRFF
CDR3nt: TGTGCCAGCAGTCCAGGGGGCTCCGGTGAAAAACGGTTTTTT

abundance: .
j_gene: TRBJ1-1
v_gene: TRBV18
d_gene: TRBD1
CDR3aa: CASSLSDRVYTEAFF
CDR3nt: TGTGCCAGCTCCCTATCGGACAGGGTTTACACTGAAGCTTTCTTT

abundance: .
j_gene: TRBJ1-6
v_gene: TRBV12-3/TRBV12-4
d_gene: .
CDR3aa: CASSLGQVNSPLHF
CDR3nt: TGTGCCAGCAGTTTAGGACAAGTAAATTCACCCCTCCACTTT

abundance: .
j_gene: TRBJ1-2
v_gene: TRBV7-2
d_gene: TRBD1
CDR3aa: CASSPDRDRSYGYTF
CDR3nt: TGTGCCAGCAGCCCCGACAGGGACAGGTCCTATGGCTACACCTTC

abundance: .
j_gene: TRBJ2-6
v_gene: TRBV9
d_gene: .
CDR3aa: CASSVAVEGANVLTF
CDR3nt: TGTGCCAGCAGCGTAGCCGTGGAGGGGGCCAACGTCCTGACTTTC

abundance: few
j_gene: TRBJ2-1
v_gene: TRBV20-1
d_gene: .
CDR3aa: CSAKSPSNEQFF
CDR3nt: TGCAGTGCTAAGTCCCCAAGCAATGAGCAGTTCTTC

abundance: .
j_gene: TRBJ1-1
v_gene: TRBV28
d_gene: .
CDR3aa: CASMSPGETAEAFF
CDR3nt: TGTGCCAGCATGTCTCCTGGAGAGACGGCTGAAGCTTTCTTT

abundance: .
j_gene: TRBJ2-1
v_gene: TRBV6-5
d_gene: .
CDR3aa: CASSSYPSYNEQFF
CDR3nt: TGTGCCAGCAGTTCGTACCCCTCCTACAATGAGCAGTTCTTC

abundance: .
j_gene: TRBJ2-4
v_gene: TRBV5-1
d_gene: TRBD1
CDR3aa: CASNPGQGHYPYKLVKNIQYF
CDR3nt: TGCGCCAGCAATCCGGGACAGGGACATTACCCTTATAAACTAGTCAAAAACATTCAGTACTTC

abundance: .
j_gene: TRBJ1-6
v_gene: TRBV20-1
d_gene: TRBD1
CDR3aa: CSASPTGRGNSPLHF
CDR3nt: TGCAGTGCTAGCCCGACAGGGAGAGGTAATTCACCCCTCCACTTT

abundance: many
j_gene: TRBJ2-7
v_gene: TRBV12-3/TRBV12-4
d_gene: .
CDR3aa: CASSYYYEQYF
CDR3nt: TGTGCCAGCAGTTACTACTACGAGCAGTACTTC

abundance: .
j_gene: TRBJ1-5
v_gene: TRBV12-3/TRBV12-4
d_gene: .
CDR3aa: CASSLIGQPQHF
CDR3nt: TGTGCCAGCAGCTTAATAGGGCAGCCCCAGCATTTT

abundance: once
j_gene: TRBJ2-5
v_gene: TRBV27
d_gene: TRBD2
CDR3aa: CASMSGLDLQETQYF
CDR3nt: TGTGCCAGCATGTCAGGACTAGACCTACAAGAGACCCAGTACTTC

abundance: .
j_gene: TRBJ2-7
v_gene: TRBV12-3/TRBV12-4
d_gene: TRBD1
CDR3aa: CASNLDRGAYEQYF
CDR3nt: TGTGCCAGCAACCTTGACAGGGGAGCCTACGAGCAGTACTTC

abundance: .
j_gene: TRBJ2-4
v_gene: TRBV5-8
d_gene: .
CDR3aa: CASSLRSDTRAKNIQYF
CDR3nt: TGTGCCAGCAGCTTACGTAGTGACACTCGAGCCAAAAACATTCAGTACTTC

abundance: .
j_gene: TRBJ2-3
v_gene: TRBV20-1
d_gene: .
CDR3aa: CSAVFGTTDTQYF
CDR3nt: TGCAGTGCTGTTTTCGGGACGACAGATACGCAGTATTTT

abundance: .
j_gene: TRBJ2-3
v_gene: TRBV12-3/TRBV12-4
d_gene: .
CDR3aa: CASSFWGLNVITDTQYF
CDR3nt: TGTGCCAGCAGTTTTTGGGGCCTCAATGTTATTACAGATACGCAGTATTTT

abundance: .
j_gene: TRBJ2-5
v_gene: TRBV12-3/TRBV12-4
d_gene: TRBD2
CDR3aa: CASSLQLAGEETQYF
CDR3nt: TGTGCCAGCAGTTTACAACTAGCGGGAGAAGAGACCCAGTACTTC

abundance: once
j_gene: TRBJ2-1
v_gene: TRBV29-1
d_gene: TRBD2
CDR3aa: CSLKTGDYNNEQFF
CDR3nt: TGCAGTCTTAAAACGGGGGACTACAACAATGAGCAGTTCTTC

abundance: few
j_gene: TRBJ2-6
v_gene: TRBV6-2/TRBV6-3
d_gene: .
CDR3aa: CASRQFSGANVLTF
CDR3nt: TGTGCCAGTCGACAGTTCTCTGGGGCCAACGTCCTGACTTTC

abundance: .
j_gene: TRBJ2-1
v_gene: TRBV5-1
d_gene: .
CDR3aa: CASSLGVTNNEQFF
CDR3nt: TGCGCCAGCAGCTTGGGGGTGACTAATAATGAGCAGTTCTTC

abundance: .
j_gene: TRBJ2-7
v_gene: TRBV6-2/TRBV6-3
d_gene: TRBD1
CDR3aa: CASTPGQSPYEQYF
CDR3nt: TGTGCCAGCACTCCGGGACAGAGCCCCTACGAGCAGTACTTC

abundance: few
j_gene: TRBJ2-1
v_gene: TRBV9
d_gene: TRBD2
CDR3aa: CASSVGTSGGAMRFEQFF
CDR3nt: TGTGCCAGCAGCGTAGGAACTAGCGGGGGTGCAATGAGGTTTGAGCAGTTCTTC

abundance: few
j_gene: TRBJ1-2
v_gene: TRBV5-1
d_gene: TRBD1
CDR3aa: CASSTDRGDYTF
CDR3nt: TGCGCCAGCAGCACGGACAGGGGGGACTACACCTTC

abundance: .
j_gene: TRBJ2-7
v_gene: TRBV5-1
d_gene: .
CDR3aa: CASSLLRGFSYEQYF
CDR3nt: TGCGCCAGCAGCTTGTTGCGGGGATTCTCCTACGAGCAGTACTTC

abundance: few
j_gene: TRBJ1-6
v_gene: TRBV28
d_gene: TRBD1
CDR3aa: CASSPTGGFSPLHF
CDR3nt: TGTGCCAGCAGCCCCACAGGGGGCTTTTCACCCCTCCACTTT

abundance: few
j_gene: TRBJ1-1
v_gene: TRBV29-1
d_gene: .
CDR3aa: CSVEGGQGNTEAFF
CDR3nt: TGCAGCGTTGAAGGGGGGCAGGGGAACACTGAAGCTTTCTTT

abundance: .
j_gene: TRBJ1-2
v_gene: TRBV10-3
d_gene: .
CDR3aa: CAISVPGTGGNYGYTF
CDR3nt: TGTGCCATCAGTGTCCCCGGGACTGGAGGGAACTATGGCTACACCTTC

abundance: few
j_gene: TRBJ2-3
v_gene: TRBV4-1
d_gene: TRBD2
CDR3aa: CASSQDGGSGDYTDTQYF
CDR3nt: TGCGCCAGCAGCCAAGACGGCGGGAGCGGGGACTACACAGATACGCAGTATTTT

abundance: .
j_gene: TRBJ2-7
v_gene: TRBV3-1
d_gene: TRBD1
CDR3aa: CASSQITHRGSEQYF
CDR3nt: TGTGCCAGCAGCCAGATCACCCACAGGGGAAGCGAGCAGTACTTC

abundance: .
j_gene: TRBJ2-2
v_gene: TRBV3-1
d_gene: .
CDR3aa: CATRVQGAGELFF
CDR3nt: TGTGCTACCAGAGTACAGGGAGCCGGGGAGCTGTTTTTT

abundance: .
j_gene: TRBJ1-6
v_gene: TRBV15
d_gene: TRBD1
CDR3aa: CATSTQGDGNSPLHF
CDR3nt: TGTGCCACCAGCACACAGGGGGATGGTAATTCACCCCTCCACTTT

abundance: few
j_gene: TRBJ1-2
v_gene: TRBV20-1
d_gene: .
CDR3aa: CSARAGTASGYTF
CDR3nt: TGCAGTGCTAGAGCCGGGACGGCCTCGGGCTACACCTTC

abundance: .
j_gene: TRBJ1-5
v_gene: TRBV5-1
d_gene: .
CDR3aa: CASSLAGLDQPQHF
CDR3nt: TGCGCCAGCAGCTTGGCGGGGTTGGATCAGCCCCAGCATTTT

abundance: .
j_gene: TRBJ2-3
v_gene: TRBV29-1
d_gene: .
CDR3aa: CSVRGRISTDTQYF
CDR3nt: TGCAGCGTTCGTGGCCGAATAAGCACAGATACGCAGTATTTT

abundance: few
j_gene: TRBJ2-7
v_gene: TRBV9
d_gene: .
CDR3aa: CASSTRGEDEQYF
CDR3nt: TGTGCCAGCAGCACCCGAGGGGAAGACGAGCAGTACTTC

abundance: .
j_gene: TRBJ1-4
v_gene: TRBV7-9
d_gene: .
CDR3aa: CASSLMDEKLFF
CDR3nt: TGTGCCAGCAGCTTAATGGATGAAAAACTGTTTTTT

abundance: many
j_gene: TRBJ2-7
v_gene: TRBV12-3/TRBV12-4
d_gene: TRBD1
CDR3aa: CASSRQGVKQYF
CDR3nt: TGTGCCAGCAGTCGACAGGGCGTGAAGCAGTACTTC